Listed below are T cell receptor beta chains from one sample, sequenced in a study of T cell responses to AZD1222 COVID-19 vaccine. Sequenced by immunoSEQ multiplex PCR; TCRdb stores in-frame clones only, minus some. The sample yields around 120,000 clones, 80% to 90% seen once. The sample consisted of peripheral blood, taken on day 0 of MenACWY control vaccination. These receptors were taken from an adult in good health. Each CDR3 is given with its conserved first and last residue. A D gene is named only where the DNA matches it firmly. Clone size appears in some rows only: once, few, many, or a class for an expanded clone.

length,D,J,V,size,DNA,CDR3
18,-,TRBJ2-5,TRBV3-1/TRBV3-2,-,TGTGCCAGCAGCCAAGTTGCGCGAGGTTCGGGTGTCAAAGAGACCCAGTACTTC,CASSQVARGSGVKETQYF
16,TRBD2,TRBJ2-3,TRBV28,-,TGTGCCAGCAGCCCAATTAGCGGGGCCCCAGGAGATACGCAGTATTTT,CASSPISGAPGDTQYF
14,-,TRBJ2-7,TRBV11-2,-,TGTGCCAGCAGCTTGCTACAGGGCTTATACGAGCAGTACTTC,CASSLLQGLYEQYF
14,-,TRBJ1-1,TRBV25-1,once,TGTGCCAGCAGTAGGAGGGGATTGAACACTGAAGCTTTCTTT,CASSRRGLNTEAFF
18,TRBD1,TRBJ2-7,TRBV28,-,TGTGCCAGCAGTCCTCTGAGACAGGGGGCCCTTAGCTCCTACGAGCAGTACTTC,CASSPLRQGALSSYEQYF
17,-,TRBJ2-2,TRBV3-1/TRBV3-2,-,TGTGCCAGCAGCCAACCCGGCGAGGGACCGAACACCGGGGAGCTGTTTTTT,CASSQPGEGPNTGELFF
13,-,TRBJ1-1,TRBV2,-,TGTGCCAGCAGTTTACAGGGAAACGCTGAAGCTTTCTTT,CASSLQGNAEAFF
14,-,TRBJ2-5,TRBV28,-,TGTGCCAGCAGTTCTCAGGGGCTCCAAGAGACCCAGTACTTC,CASSSQGLQETQYF
15,-,TRBJ1-5,TRBV19,-,TGTGCCAGTAGTATAGGCACTTATAGCAATCAGCCCCAGCATTTT,CASSIGTYSNQPQHF
15,TRBD1,TRBJ1-4,TRBV25-1,-,TGTGCCAGCAGCCCCGGGGACAGGGTAAACGAAAAACTGTTTTTT,CASSPGDRVNEKLFF
15,TRBD1,TRBJ2-7,TRBV27,-,TGTGCCAGCAGTCACGGACAGGGTAGGGGCTACGAGCAGTACTTC,CASSHGQGRGYEQYF
14,-,TRBJ2-3,TRBV7-2,-,TGTGCCAGCAGCTTAGTTACTTTCTCAGATACGCAGTATTTT,CASSLVTFSDTQYF
13,TRBD1,TRBJ2-5,TRBV6-4,-,TGTGCCAGCAGTTCCGACAGGGGAGAGACCCAGTACTTC,CASSSDRGETQYF
18,-,TRBJ1-1,TRBV4-2,-,TGTGCCAGCAGCCAAGAGGATGGGGGTCTGGCTGTCCGAACTGAAGCTTTCTTT,CASSQEDGGLAVRTEAFF
18,-,TRBJ2-2,TRBV3-1/TRBV3-2,-,TGTGCCAGCAGCCAACAAAGTGGACAGATCCCGAACACCGGGGAGCTGTTTTTT,CASSQQSGQIPNTGELFF
13,-,TRBJ1-6,TRBV30,-,TGTGCAGAGAGGCCGTCGTTTAATTCACCCCTCCACTTT,CAERPSFNSPLHF
14,TRBD1,TRBJ1-1,TRBV6-2/TRBV6-3,-,TGTGCCAGCAGTGAGGACAGGACGTCCCTTGGGGCTTTCTTT,CASSEDRTSLGAFF
13,TRBD1,TRBJ2-5,TRBV5-6,-,TGTGCCAGCAGCAAAGACAGGGGAGAGACCCAGTACTTC,CASSKDRGETQYF
14,-,TRBJ2-1,TRBV19,-,TGTGCCAGTAGTGTGACGGGGGGCCGGAATGAGCAGTTCTTC,CASSVTGGRNEQFF
15,TRBD1,TRBJ2-7,TRBV7-2,-,TGTGCCAGCAGCGGACGGACAGGGGGAGGCTACGAGCAGTACTTC,CASSGRTGGGYEQYF
16,-,TRBJ1-1,TRBV4-2,-,TGTGCCAGCAGCCTACCGGAGAGGGGGGTGAACACTGAAGCTTTCTTT,CASSLPERGVNTEAFF
14,TRBD1,TRBJ2-1,TRBV27,-,TGTGCCAGCAGTTTCCCGGACAGGGGTGATGAGCAGTTCTTC,CASSFPDRGDEQFF
15,TRBD2,TRBJ2-7,TRBV5-6,-,TGTGCCAGCAGCCGGGGACTAGTGCGCTCCTACGAGCAGTACTTC,CASSRGLVRSYEQYF
13,-,TRBJ1-5,TRBV24-1,-,TGTGCCACCAGTGCCGGGAACGGTAGGCCCCAGCATTTT,CATSAGNGRPQHF
13,-,TRBJ2-7,TRBV6-2/TRBV6-3,-,TGTGCCAGCAGTTACACAGGGCCCTACGAGCAGTACTTC,CASSYTGPYEQYF
13,TRBD1,TRBJ2-1,TRBV7-2,-,TGTGCCAGCAGCTTACGGGACAGGGACAGACAGTTCTTC,CASSLRDRDRQFF
15,-,TRBJ1-2,TRBV11-2,-,TGTGCCAGCAGCCCCACCCCTGCGGCTAACTATGGCTACACCTTC,CASSPTPAANYGYTF
18,-,TRBJ1-2,TRBV7-5,-,TGTGTCAGAAGCTGCCCCAACCGGGACAGGGGGAGTCTAGATGGCTACACCTTC,CVRSCPNRDRGSLDGYTF
13,TRBD1,TRBJ1-1,TRBV28,-,TGTGCCAGCAGTCTTACAGGGGACACTGAAGCTTTCTTT,CASSLTGDTEAFF
13,-,TRBJ1-2,TRBV4-1,-,TGCGCCAGCAGCCAAGATCTGGGCGGAGGCTACACCTTC,CASSQDLGGGYTF
17,TRBD1,TRBJ1-3,TRBV28,-,TGTGCCACTACTCCCCGGTACCGGGCAGGGGGAGGAAACACCATATATTTT,CATTPRYRAGGGNTIYF
13,-,TRBJ1-3,TRBV6-5,-,TGTGCCAGCAGTTACGGACAGGGAAACACCATATATTTT,CASSYGQGNTIYF
19,-,TRBJ2-1,TRBV11-2,-,TGTGCCAGCAGCCGGGACGCCAGGCAGAGTCGTTTTTCCTACAATGAGCAGTTCTTC,CASSRDARQSRFSYNEQFF
15,-,TRBJ1-4,TRBV5-5,-,TGTGCCAGCAGCTCCTGGGGGGAACCGGGCGAAAAACTGTTTTTT,CASSSWGEPGEKLFF
18,-,TRBJ2-3,TRBV3-1/TRBV3-2,-,TGTGCCAGCAGCGAACGTGGGACTCCCCTTTGGAGCACAGATACGCAGTATTTT,CASSERGTPLWSTDTQYF
14,-,TRBJ2-7,TRBV30,-,TGTGCCTGGAGCACCGGGACGGGTACCTACGAGCAGTACTTC,CAWSTGTGTYEQYF
18,TRBD2,TRBJ2-3,TRBV18,few,TGTGCCAGCTCACCCGGGACTAGCGGGGGCCGGATCACAGATACGCAGTATTTT,CASSPGTSGGRITDTQYF
12,-,TRBJ1-6,TRBV7-9,-,TGTGCCAGCAGCCCTCCCCTACTTCCCCTCCACTTT,CASSPPLLPLHF
15,TRBD2,TRBJ2-5,TRBV5-4,-,TGTGCCAGCAGCCTCCAGCGGGGGGTTCTAGAGACCCAGTACTTC,CASSLQRGVLETQYF
14,-,TRBJ1-1,TRBV18,-,TGTGCCAGCCTAATCTCCCCTAGGAACACTGAAGCTTTCTTT,CASLISPRNTEAFF